This T cell receptor beta chain was obtained from a study of CD8+ T cells in alopecia areata. The CDR3 runs 15 residues. Trimming took 0 bases from V and 4 from J; bases not matched to a gene: 2. The germline V gene encodes CDR1 LGHNA and CDR2 YSLEER. Notes on the study in general: Scalp sample sequencing also detects resident alphabeta T cells of normal skin.

As to this clone: Its antigen is as yet unknown.

Reverse transcription of extracted RNA yielded cDNA, which provided the sequencing template. Clones were sequenced by immunoSEQ multiplex PCR, and TCRdb holds only the in-frame ones, with some missing. The table has about 120,000 clones, more than 40% seen once; the top ten hold under 20%. Sequences were derived from CD8+ T cells sorted from blood, sampled at week 0. The clonotype comes from a human donor with alopecia areata. This chain connects TRBV4-3 to TRBJ2-1; TRBD1 matches 8 bases. The CDR3 reads CASSQEQGGYNEQFF. Here the CDR3 DNA reads TGCGCCAGCAGCCAAGAACAGGGGGGATACAATGAGCAGTTCTTC.